These T cell receptor beta chains were read from a single sample in a study of early T cells in non-severe SARS-CoV-2 infection. TCRdb reprocessed the 5' RACE reads via MiXCR and lists one record per CDR3 protein. The sample has 75,000 to 90,000 distinct CDR3 sequences; about 10% are singletons. This sample comprised whole blood, obtained at baseline. These receptors were taken from an adult who was a healthcare worker with PCR-confirmed SARS-CoV-2 infection or an uninfected control (not recorded which). The CDR3 runs from the conserved cysteine through the conserved F or W. A D gene is named only where the DNA matches it firmly. Clone sizes are given selectively: once, few, many, or a class where the clone is expanded.

TRBV7-7	TRBJ2-5	-	-	CASSLGGRGGETQYF	TGTGCCAGCAGCTTAGGCGGCAGGGGAGGAGAGACCCAGTACTTC
TRBV11-3	TRBJ2-1	-	few	CASSLDSLANQQFF	TGTGCCAGCAGCTTAGATTCCCTAGCCAACCAGCAGTTCTTC
TRBV7-2	TRBJ2-7	-	many	CASSLGSLGEQYF	TGTGCCAGCAGCTTAGGGTCGCTCGGCGAGCAGTACTTC
TRBV6-4	TRBJ2-7	-	many	CASSDFCNGSPVVYEQYF	TGTGCCAGCAGTGACTTCTGTAACGGGAGCCCGGTAGTCTACGAGCAGTACTTC
TRBV6-6	TRBJ2-3	-	-	CASSFLRGGSTDTQYF	TGTGCCAGCAGTTTTCTCCGGGGCGGGAGCACAGATACGCAGTATTTT
TRBV6-1	TRBJ2-5	-	-	CASSERFGVGETQYF	TGTGCCAGCAGTGAAAGGTTTGGGGTAGGGGAGACCCAGTACTTC
TRBV5-1	TRBJ2-3	TRBD2	many	CASSLGLAGGTDTQYF	TGCGCCAGCAGCTTGGGACTAGCGGGCGGCACAGATACGCAGTATTTT
TRBV19	TRBJ2-1	TRBD2	-	CASSSLAGGRGNEQFF	TGTGCCAGTAGTAGCTTAGCGGGAGGGCGAGGCAATGAGCAGTTCTTC
TRBV12-3/TRBV12-4	TRBJ2-2	-	-	CASSLRNGELFF	TGTGCCAGCAGTTTGAGGAACGGGGAGCTGTTTTTT
TRBV4-1	TRBJ1-1	-	-	CASSLDSSGAFF	TGCGCCAGCAGCCTGGACAGTTCCGGAGCTTTCTTT
TRBV7-6	TRBJ2-7	-	-	CASSSIGEQYF	TGTGCCAGCAGCTCTATTGGGGAGCAGTACTTC
TRBV28	TRBJ1-1	-	few	CASSLLTDKAFF	TGTGCCAGCAGTTTATTGACAGATAAAGCTTTCTTT
TRBV5-1	TRBJ2-5	TRBD2	-	CASSLGSSGQETQYF	TGCGCCAGCAGCTTAGGGTCTAGCGGGCAAGAGACCCAGTACTTC
TRBV9	TRBJ1-3	-	-	CASSPPGNTIYF	TGTGCCAGCAGCCCCCCGGGAAACACCATATATTTT
TRBV3-1	TRBJ1-3	-	-	CASSQSHSGNTIYF	TGTGCCAGCAGCCAATCACACTCTGGAAACACCATATATTTT
TRBV7-7	TRBJ2-1	TRBD2	-	CASSLMAASGVNSEQFF	TGTGCCAGCAGCTTAATGGCGGCTAGCGGGGTAAATTCCGAGCAGTTCTTC
TRBV5-4	TRBJ2-7	-	few	CASSHETNYEQYF	TGTGCCAGCAGCCACGAAACAAACTACGAGCAGTACTTC
TRBV5-5	TRBJ2-7	-	-	CASSLRRHYEQYF	TGTGCCAGCAGCTTACGACGGCACTACGAGCAGTACTTC
TRBV20-1	TRBJ1-5	-	-	CSARAGGQPQHF	TGCAGTGCTAGAGCGGGAGGGCAGCCCCAGCATTTT
TRBV7-8	TRBJ1-6	-	few	CASSLGTAARLHF	TGTGCCAGCAGCTTAGGAACAGCCGCCAGGCTCCACTTT
TRBV6-1	TRBJ1-5	-	many	CASSEGGGQPQHF	TGTGCCAGCAGTGAGGGGGGAGGTCAGCCCCAGCATTTT
TRBV20-1	TRBJ1-2	TRBD1	-	CSAGPQGGSSGYTF	TGCAGTGCTGGACCACAGGGGGGCTCGTCTGGCTACACCTTC
TRBV20-1	TRBJ2-1	-	few	CSGRWPTMVEQFF	TGCAGTGGGCGCTGGCCTACAATGGTGGAGCAGTTCTTC
TRBV12-3/TRBV12-4	TRBJ2-7	TRBD2	-	CASSLGPGTSVTYEQYF	TGTGCCAGCAGTTTGGGCCCAGGGACTAGCGTAACCTACGAGCAGTACTTC
TRBV21-1	TRBJ2-4	-	few	CASAKNRLEWIAKNIQYF	TGTGCCAGCGCCAAGAACCGATTGGAATGGATAGCCAAAAACATTCAGTACTTC
TRBV2	TRBJ2-5	-	-	CASSRETQYF	TGTGCCAGCAGTCGAGAGACCCAGTACTTC
TRBV5-1	TRBJ1-1	TRBD1	few	CASSFFRGAAGPDTEAFF	TGCGCCAGCAGCTTTTTCAGGGGGGCGGCCGGTCCGGACACTGAAGCTTTCTTT
TRBV7-9	TRBJ2-3	-	-	CASSIGNTDTQYF	TGTGCCAGCAGCATCGGTAACACAGATACGCAGTATTTT
TRBV4-1	TRBJ2-3	-	-	CASSQEGRGWDTDTQYF	TGCGCCAGCAGCCAAGAGGGCAGGGGATGGGACACAGATACGCAGTATTTT
TRBV11-2	TRBJ2-7	-	few	CASRKADTYEQYF	TGTGCCAGCAGGAAAGCCGATACCTACGAGCAGTACTTC